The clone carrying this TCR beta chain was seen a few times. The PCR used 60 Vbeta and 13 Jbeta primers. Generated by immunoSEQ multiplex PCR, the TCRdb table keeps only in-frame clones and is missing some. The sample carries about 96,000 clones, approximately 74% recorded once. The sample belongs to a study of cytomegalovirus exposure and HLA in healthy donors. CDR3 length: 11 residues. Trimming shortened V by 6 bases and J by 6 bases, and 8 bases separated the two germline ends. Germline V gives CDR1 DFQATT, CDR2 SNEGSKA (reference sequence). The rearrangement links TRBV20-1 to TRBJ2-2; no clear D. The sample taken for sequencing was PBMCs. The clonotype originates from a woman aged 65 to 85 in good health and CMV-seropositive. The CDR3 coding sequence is TGCAGTGCCGCCGGAGCCGGGGAGCTGTTTTTT. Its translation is CSAAGAGELFF.